Detailed here is one TCR beta chain. Antigen: not known. V shed 1 base and J shed 3 bases, with 7 bases lying between them. This CDR3 spans 13 amino acids. Germline V lookup: CDR1 SGDLS, CDR2 YYNGEE. Study conclusions and caveats: Tumor memory CD4+ T cell TCR gene usage was found to cluster with blood and lymph node memory CD4+ cells and with lymph node naive CD4+ cells.

Memory CD4+ cells were defined as CD4+CD45RO+CD25-. After constant-region reverse-primer amplification, full-length variable regions underwent semi-nested PCR with Nested Universal Primer A. TCRdb analysed the 5' RACE reads with MiXCR anew, one entry per CDR3 protein. Of over 55,000 distinct CDR3 sequences in the sample, roughly 28% were seen once. The material sequenced was tumor-infiltrating memory CD4+ T cells sorted from the breast tumor. Subset: memory CD4+ T cells, CD4+CD45RO+CD25-. The rearrangement joins TRBV9 to TRBJ1-1; no clear D gene. The receptor's source is a female donor with breast cancer. The CDR3 DNA reads as TGTGCCAGCAGCGTACGGGATTACACTGAAGCTTTCTTT. Encoded protein: CASSVRDYTEAFF.